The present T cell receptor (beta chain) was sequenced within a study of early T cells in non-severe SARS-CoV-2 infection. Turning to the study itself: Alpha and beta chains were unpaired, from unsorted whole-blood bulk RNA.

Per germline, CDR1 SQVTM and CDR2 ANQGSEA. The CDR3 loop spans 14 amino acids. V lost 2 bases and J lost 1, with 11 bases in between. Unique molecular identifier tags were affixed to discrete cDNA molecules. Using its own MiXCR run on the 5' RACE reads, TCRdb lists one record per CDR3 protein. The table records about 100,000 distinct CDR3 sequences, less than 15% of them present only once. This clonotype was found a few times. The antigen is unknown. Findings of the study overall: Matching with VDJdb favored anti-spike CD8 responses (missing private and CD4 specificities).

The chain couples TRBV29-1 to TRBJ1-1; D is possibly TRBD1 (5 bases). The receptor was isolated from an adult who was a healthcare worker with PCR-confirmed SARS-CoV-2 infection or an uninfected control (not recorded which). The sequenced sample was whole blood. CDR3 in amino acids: CSVERGSGNTEAFF. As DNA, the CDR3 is TGCAGCGTTGAAAGGGGCTCGGGGAACACTGAAGCTTTCTTT.